This T cell receptor beta chain came from a study of monozygotic twins with inflammatory bowel disease. Overall study results and limits: By inverse Simpson index, TCRbeta diversity was lower in IBD patients than in healthy co-twins.

Whole blood without T cell sorting served as the source of isolated total RNA. TCRdb processed the 5' RACE reads again and assigns one entry to each CDR3 protein, with no DNA. Its listing shows 350,000 to 500,000 distinct CDR3 sequences. Germline assignment: CDR1 SGHAT and CDR2 FQNNGV. The length of the CDR3 is 13 residues. Note on this clonotype: Its target is unknown.

Sequenced input: blood. The TCR comes from a human donor with ulcerative colitis or Crohn's disease, or a healthy co-twin of an affected twin (not recorded which). The rearrangement links TRBV11-2 to TRBJ1-1. CDR3 protein: CASSLIRLGEAFF.